The following is a T cell receptor beta chain sequence with its context. Its antigen is as yet unknown. The donors, aged about 6 to 90, were healthy Caucasians from Russia. Isolation yielded PBMCs, at least 7 million per sample, in every case. Germline V gene lookup returns CDR1 KGHSH and CDR2 LQKENI. With 5 bases removed from V and 5 bases from J, the gap between germline ends came to 9 bases. This CDR3 spans 13 amino acids. The record originates from a study of blood T cells in healthy people across ages. Using a J-beta primer mix together with a sample-barcoded 5' primer, a second PCR was run for roughly 7 to 11 cycles. With 12 random nucleotides, a template-switch adaptor tagged each individual cDNA molecule. TCRdb redid the calling of the 5' RACE reads with MiXCR, one entry per CDR3 protein. The table shows about 1.7 million distinct CDR3 sequences, with roughly 28% occurring only once. Study-wide points: Diversity figures derived from one million T cells were judged to underestimate the true value.

V gene TRBV18 combines with J gene TRBJ1-4; D ambiguous. This sequence was found in a woman aged 25 to 39 in good health. Sequencing was performed on blood. In DNA, the CDR3 is TGTGCCAGCTCAATCGGATCCAATGAAAAACTGTTTTTT. Its translation is CASSIGSNEKLFF.